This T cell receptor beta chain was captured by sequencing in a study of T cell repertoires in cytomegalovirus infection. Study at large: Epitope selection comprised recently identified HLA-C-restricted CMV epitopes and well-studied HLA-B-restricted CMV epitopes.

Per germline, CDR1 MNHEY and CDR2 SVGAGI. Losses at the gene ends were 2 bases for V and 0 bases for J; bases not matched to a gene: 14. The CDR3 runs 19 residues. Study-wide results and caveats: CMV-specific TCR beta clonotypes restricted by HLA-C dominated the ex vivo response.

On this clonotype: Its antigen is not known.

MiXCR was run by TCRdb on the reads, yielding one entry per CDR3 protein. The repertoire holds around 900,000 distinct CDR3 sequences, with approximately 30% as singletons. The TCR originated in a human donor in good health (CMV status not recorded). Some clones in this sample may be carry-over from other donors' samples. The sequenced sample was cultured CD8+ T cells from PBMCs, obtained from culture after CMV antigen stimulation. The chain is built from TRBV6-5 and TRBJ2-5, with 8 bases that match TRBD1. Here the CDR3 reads CASSYDRRDRSPYQETQYF. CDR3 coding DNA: TGTGCCAGCAGTTACGACCGCCGGGACAGGAGTCCGTACCAAGAGACCCAGTACTTC.